Below, 30 T cell receptor beta chains from the same sample are listed, as sequenced in a study of beta chain features in type 1 diabetes. Of the isolated RNA, all was reverse transcribed, and so the sequenced material was expressed TCRB transcripts. Clones were read by immunoSEQ multiplex PCR, and TCRdb kept only the in-frame ones, dropping some. The table records roughly 450,000 clones, roughly 11% of them present only once. The specimen was naive CD4+ T cells from blood. The source is a woman aged 18 to 35 in good health.

V usage is TRBV7-2 and J usage is TRBJ1-6; D is uncertain. This CDR3 is built from 13 residues. Germline CDR1 is SGHTA and CDR2 is FQGNSA. V lost 0 bases, J lost 7 bases, and 4 bases lay in between. The CDR3 bases are TGTGCCAGCAGCTTAGCAGGGAATTCACCCCTCCACTTT. Amino acids: CASSLAGNSPLHF.

This clone was counted a few times. The V gene is TRBV7-2, the J gene TRBJ2-1; 9 bases map to TRBD1. The V segment lost 5 bases and the J segment 7 bases; nucleotides outside the gene matches: 9. The CDR3 is 15 amino acids. Germline V gives CDR1 SGHTA, CDR2 FQGNSA. DNA of the CDR3: TGTGCCAGCAGCAGCGGGACAGGGATAGGAAATGAGCAGTTCTTC. Translation: CASSSGTGIGNEQFF.

This clone was observed a few times. The chain couples TRBV29-1 to TRBJ1-2; 10 bases are a match to TRBD1. Germline values: CDR1 SQVTM, CDR2 ANQGSEA. V lost 7 bases and J lost 5; bases outside the gene matches: 7. This CDR3 is 13 amino acids long. The CDR3 DNA reads TGCAGCGCGACAGGGGGCGCGGGATATGGCTACACCTTC. Its protein is CSATGGAGYGYTF.

This clone was detected only a few times. The rearrangement uses TRBV29-1 and TRBJ2-2, with 9 bases identical to TRBD1. This CDR3 is built from 16 residues. Per the germline V gene, CDR1 is SQVTM and CDR2 is ANQGSEA. After removal of 7 bases from V and 0 bases from J, the junction contained 9 bases not matched to a gene. CDR3 sequence: CSAGTGKVANTGELFF. For the CDR3, the DNA is TGCAGCGCCGGGACAGGGAAAGTGGCGAACACCGGGGAGCTGTTTTTT.

The V gene is TRBV4-3, the J gene TRBJ2-6, with a tentative D call TRBD1 (6 bases). V lost 0 bases and J lost 2, with 11 bases in between. CDR3 length: 17 residues. Looked up from germline, CDR1 is LGHNA and CDR2 is YSLEER. The CDR3 sequence: CASSQEDRGTGANVLTF. In nucleotides, the CDR3 is TGCGCCAGCAGCCAAGAGGACAGAGGGACTGGGGCCAACGTCCTGACTTTC.

This clone was observed a handful of times. V gene TRBV7-2 combines with J gene TRBJ2-3; D is ambiguous. This CDR3 contains 12 residues. The V end was cut by 5 bases, the J end by 6 bases, with 9 bases between. Germline V gene data show CDR1 as SGHTA and CDR2 as FQGNSA. CDR3 region: CASSRPRDTQYF. The CDR3 nucleotides read TGTGCCAGCAGCCGACCGAGGGATACGCAGTATTTT.

The genes are TRBV6-5 and TRBJ2-5; perhaps D is TRBD1 or TRBD2 (5 bases each). This CDR3 is 14 amino acids long. Per germline, CDR1 MNHEY and CDR2 SVGAGI. V was cut by 8 bases and J by 11 bases, with 24 bases left in between. The CDR3 DNA reads TGTGCCAGCGGACCTGGGGACCCGAGGTCCAGGCAGTACTTC. Translating gives CASGPGDPRSRQYF.

The chain has TRBV7-2 and TRBJ2-7; 11 bases are a match to TRBD2. Germline V CDR1 and CDR2: SGHTA, FQGNSA. The CDR3 loop spans 14 amino acids. J lost 2 bases, V lost 5 bases, and 2 bases had no gene match. The CDR3 nucleotides read TGTGCCAGCAGCGGGACTAGCGGACCCTACGAGCAGTACTTC. This translates into CASSGTSGPYEQYF. Looking up the rest from reference TRBV7-2 and TRBJ2-7 gives the full variable domain: GAGVSQSPSNKVTEKGKDVELRCDPISGHTALYWYRQSLGQGLEFLIYFQGNSAPDKSGLPSDRFSAERTGGSVSTLTIQRTQQEDSAVYLCASSGTSGPYEQYFGPGTRLTVT.

This rearrangement joins TRBV28 to TRBJ1-1; D uncertain. The V end lost 3 bases, the J end lost 6 bases, and 5 bases lay between the germline ends. CDR3 length equals 11 residues. Germline V gene sequence: CDR1 MDHEN, CDR2 SYDVKM. The CDR3 loop reads CASSFVAEAFF. The CDR3 DNA sequence: TGTGCCAGCAGTTTCGTCGCTGAAGCTTTCTTT. The full variable domain, completed using reference TRBV28 and TRBJ1-1, is DVKVTQSSRYLVKRTGEKVFLECVQDMDHENMFWYRQDPGLGLRLIYFSYDVKMKEKGDIPEGYSVSREKKERFSLILESASTNQTSMYLCASSFVAEAFFGQGTRLTVV.

V is TRBV5-1 and J is TRBJ2-3; 9 bases match TRBD2. The CDR3 has 17 amino acids. Trimming at V came to 0 bases and at J to 1 base, leaving 6 bases not matched to a gene. The V gene's germline CDR1 is SGHRS and CDR2 YFSETQ. The CDR3 DNA reads TGCGCCAGCAGCTTGGTCCCCTTAGCGGGGGGCACAGATACGCAGTATTTT. Its protein product is CASSLVPLAGGTDTQYF.

In this sample, this clone turned up once. The rearrangement links TRBV4-1 to TRBJ1-4, with 7 positions matching TRBD1. From germline, CDR1 is MGHRA and CDR2 YSYEKL. This CDR3 has 17 amino acids. V lost 2 bases, J lost 4 bases, and 10 bases stayed unmatched. The CDR3 sequence is CASSQTLRQGGNEKLFF. CDR3 DNA sequence: TGCGCCAGCAGCCAAACCCTTCGACAGGGAGGTAATGAAAAACTGTTTTTT.

This clone turned up a few times. The J gene is TRBJ1-1, the V gene TRBV27, with 7 nucleotides matching TRBD1. V dropped 6 bases and J dropped 1; count of bases not matched to a gene: 5. This CDR3 comprises 14 residues. From germline, CDR1 is MNHEY and CDR2 SMNVEV (reference sequence). The CDR3 nucleotides read TGTGCCAGCAGGGAGAGACAGGGGAACACTGAAGCTTTCTTT. Its protein is CASRERQGNTEAFF.

The sample holds a few counts of this clone. The V call is TRBV6-5, the J call TRBJ2-1, with D unresolved. V dropped 6 bases and J dropped 6 bases, with 12 bases sitting between them. The germline gives CDR1 MNHEY, CDR2 SVGAGI. CDR3 length: 13 residues. CDR3: CASRESRTNEQFF. The CDR3 DNA reads TGTGCCAGCAGGGAAAGCAGGACCAATGAGCAGTTCTTC.

V is TRBV11-2 and J is TRBJ1-2; unclear D gene. Trimming shortened V by 5 bases and J by 7 bases, and 11 bases separated the two germline ends. CDR1 and CDR2 from the germline V gene are SGHAT and FQNNGV. CDR3 length: 12 residues. CDR3: CASSASRVGYTF. DNA for the CDR3: TGTGCCAGCAGCGCCAGTAGGGTTGGCTACACCTTC.

This clone was detected only a few times. Mismatch with germline at one junction end may stem from a read error. This sequence joins TRBV28 and TRBJ2-1, with TRBD1 identical over 10 bases. There are 13 residues in the CDR3. CDR1 is MDHEN, CDR2 SYDVKM, per germline. CDR3 DNA sequence: TGTGCCAGCAGTTTACATTATGGACAGGGGGGGGTCTTC. Translated, it gives CASSLHYGQGGVF.

This clone was seen a handful of times. This chain connects TRBV4-1 to TRBJ2-3; no reliable D call. CDR3 length: 15 amino acids. The ends were cut back, 1 base at V and 2 bases at J, with 10 bases in the middle. Germline V gene data show CDR1 as MGHRA and CDR2 as YSYEKL. In nucleotides, the CDR3 is TGCGCCAGCAGCCAAGTAACAGTCCCCACAGATACGCAGTATTTT. Amino acids: CASSQVTVPTDTQYF.

V usage is TRBV30 and J usage is TRBJ2-7; 7 bases map to TRBD2. CDR1 and CDR2 (germline): GTSNPN, SVGIG (reference sequence). The CDR3 is made up of 13 amino acids. The V segment lost 1 base and the J segment 1 base; nucleotides outside the gene matches: 1. CDR3 sequence reads: CAWSARGSYEQYF. The CDR3 region has the DNA TGTGCCTGGAGTGCGCGGGGGTCCTACGAGCAGTACTTC.

The rearrangement joins TRBV29-1 to TRBJ2-3; the D gene is possibly TRBD1 (5 bases). With 3 bases removed from V and 5 bases from J, the gap between germline ends came to 12 bases. The CDR3 runs to 13 residues. Germline assignment: CDR1 SQVTM and CDR2 ANQGSEA. DNA for the CDR3: TGCAGCGTTGACCGGCAGGGTGGAGATACGCAGTATTTT. Residues: CSVDRQGGDTQYF.

This clone occurred a few times. The chain uses TRBV29-1 and TRBJ2-5; no clear D gene. The ends were cut back, 2 bases at V and 5 bases at J, with 9 bases in the middle. The CDR3 is 12 residues long. Germline-derived CDR1 and CDR2 are SQVTM and ANQGSEA. CDR3 nucleotides: TGCAGCGTTGAACCCCAATGGGAGACCCAGTACTTC. Translated: CSVEPQWETQYF.

This clone was counted a few times. The chain has TRBV7-2 and TRBJ1-3; D ambiguous. Germline-derived CDR1 and CDR2 are SGHTA and FQGNSA. The CDR3 extends over 15 amino acids. The V end was cut by 1 base, the J end by 4 bases, with 11 bases between. CDR3 sequence reads: CASSLVVDPGNTIYF. The CDR3 DNA reads TGTGCCAGCAGCTTAGTGGTGGACCCGGGAAACACCATATATTTT.

The count of this clone is one. The chain links TRBV9 to TRBJ2-5, with 7 nucleotides matching TRBD2. This CDR3 has 19 residues. CDR1 and CDR2 (germline): SGDLS, YYNGEE. Unmatched junction bases numbered 21, after V lost 3 bases and J lost 4 bases. CDR3 in DNA: TGTGCCAGCAGCGGAATTAACTTTGTCCGGGGGGAATCGGCAGAGACCCAGTACTTC. As protein: CASSGINFVRGESAETQYF.

The CDR3 sequence: CSVEGPGVETQYF. The CDR3 DNA follows: TGCAGCGTTGAAGGTCCCGGTGTCGAGACCCAGTACTTC. The chain couples TRBV29-1 to TRBJ2-5; D remains ambiguous. The CDR3 loop spans 13 amino acids. Trimming stripped 1 base from V and 5 bases from J, with 11 bases between. Per germline, CDR1 SQVTM and CDR2 ANQGSEA.

This rearrangement joins TRBV7-6 to TRBJ2-7; no firm D call. CDR3 length: 13 amino acids. Per germline, CDR1 SGHVS and CDR2 FNYEAQ. Trimming stripped 2 bases from V and 4 bases from J, with 9 bases between. In DNA, the CDR3 is TGTGCCAGCAGCTTAACAAATAGGTACGAGCAGTACTTC. Protein sequence: CASSLTNRYEQYF.

V gene TRBV7-2 combines with J gene TRBJ2-7, with D perhaps being TRBD1 or TRBD2 (6 bases each). The CDR3 loop spans 15 amino acids. Trimming cost V 4 bases and J 2 bases, with 15 bases left between them. In germline, CDR1 is SGHTA, CDR2 FQGNSA. In DNA form, the CDR3 reads TGTGCCAGCAGCTATGATCAGGGGAGGCCCTACGAGCAGTACGTC. Translating gives CASSYDQGRPYEQYV.

In this sample, this clone turned up a few times. The rearrangement uses TRBV11-2 and TRBJ2-4; D is perhaps TRBD1 (6 bases). In germline, CDR1 is SGHAT, CDR2 FQNNGV. The CDR3 sequence is 16 residues long. V was shortened by 1 base and J by 0 bases, with 10 bases between the two germline ends. The CDR3 sequence is CASSLGTVLAKNIQYF. The CDR3 nucleotides are TGTGCCAGCAGCTTAGGGACAGTCCTAGCCAAAAACATTCAGTACTTC.

This chain joins TRBV11-2 and TRBJ2-4; 7 bases line up with TRBD1. The CDR3 has 15 residues. CDR1 is SGHAT and CDR2 is FQNNGV in the germline V gene. V dropped 5 bases and J dropped 0; count of bases not matched to a gene: 4. The CDR3 DNA sequence: TGTGCCAGCAGCAATCAGGGGGTAGCCAAAAACATTCAGTACTTC. It is translated as CASSNQGVAKNIQYF.

A note on this clone: This specimen includes other DNA sequences encoding the same CDR3. The V gene is TRBV5-1, the J gene TRBJ2-3; no firm D call. The V gene lost 0 bases and the J gene lost 0 bases, with 5 bases spanning the gap. Germline loops: CDR1 SGHRS, CDR2 YFSETQ. CDR3 length: 14 amino acids. The CDR3 bases are TGCGCCAGCAGCTTGGGGGCCAGCACAGATACGCAGTATTTT. Residues: CASSLGASTDTQYF.

The genes are TRBV7-2 and TRBJ2-7; D not certain. The CDR3 length is 14 residues. Germline V gene data show CDR1 as SGHTA and CDR2 as FQGNSA. V lost 1 base and J lost 3, with 10 bases in between. Here the CDR3 reads CASSLGFRNYEQYF. Here the CDR3 DNA reads TGTGCCAGCAGCTTAGGATTTCGGAACTACGAGCAGTACTTC.

The chain combines TRBV25-1 with TRBJ2-2; the D is unclear. V lost 4 bases and J lost 7, with 13 bases in between. The CDR3 consists of 14 residues. Looked up from germline, CDR1 is MGHDK and CDR2 is SYGVNS. This CDR3 reads CASSVGNKGGELFF. In DNA, the CDR3 is TGTGCCAGCAGTGTCGGCAATAAGGGCGGGGAGCTGTTTTTT. The full variable domain, with the rest looked up from reference TRBV25-1 and TRBJ2-2, is EADIYQTPRYLVIGTGKKITLECSQTMGHDKMYWYQQDPGMELHLIHYSYGVNSTEKGDLSSESTVSRIRTEHFPLTLESARPSHTSQYLCASSVGNKGGELFFGEGSRLTVL.

This clone was recorded a few times. The rearrangement uses TRBV28 and TRBJ2-5; 9 nucleotides line up with TRBD1. The CDR3 runs to 14 residues. J lost 3 bases, V lost 8 bases, and 7 bases had no gene match. Germline V lookup: CDR1 MDHEN, CDR2 SYDVKM. CDR3: CASGSGTGKETQYF. CDR3 coding DNA: TGTGCCAGCGGGTCCGGGACAGGGAAAGAGACCCAGTACTTC.